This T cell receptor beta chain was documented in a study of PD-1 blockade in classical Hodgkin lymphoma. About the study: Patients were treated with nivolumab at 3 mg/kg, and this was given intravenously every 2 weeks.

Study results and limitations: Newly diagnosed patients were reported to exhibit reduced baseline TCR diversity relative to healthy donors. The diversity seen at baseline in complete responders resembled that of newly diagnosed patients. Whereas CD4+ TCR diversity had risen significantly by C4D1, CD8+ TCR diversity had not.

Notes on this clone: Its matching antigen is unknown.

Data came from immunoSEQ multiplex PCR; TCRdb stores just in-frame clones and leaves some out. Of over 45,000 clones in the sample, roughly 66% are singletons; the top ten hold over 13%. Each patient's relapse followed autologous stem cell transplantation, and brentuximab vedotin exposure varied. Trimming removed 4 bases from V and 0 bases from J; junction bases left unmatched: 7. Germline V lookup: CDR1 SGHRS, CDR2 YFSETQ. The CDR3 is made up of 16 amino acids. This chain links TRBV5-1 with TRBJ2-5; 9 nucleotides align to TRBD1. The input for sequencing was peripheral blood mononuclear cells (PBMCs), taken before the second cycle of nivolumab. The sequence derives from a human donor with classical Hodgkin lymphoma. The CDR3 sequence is CASSPGDREYQETQYF. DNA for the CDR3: TGCGCCAGCAGCCCAGGGGACAGGGAGTACCAAGAGACCCAGTACTTC.